The sample holds a few counts of the clone carrying this T cell receptor (beta chain). The sample belongs to a study of blood T cells in healthy people across ages. Study details: The capture of about one barcoded beta molecule per two T cells was achieved by template switching.

The use of a sample-barcoded 5' primer and a J-beta primer mix characterized a second PCR of about 7 to 12 cycles. TCRdb analysed the 5' RACE reads with MiXCR anew, one entry per CDR3 protein. The sample holds about 780,000 distinct CDR3 sequences; about half are singletons and the top ten take around 18%. V lost 2 bases and J lost 4, with 18 bases in between. Per the germline V gene, CDR1 is MNHEY and CDR2 is SMNVEV (reference sequence). CDR3 length equals 16 residues. The specimen sequenced was blood. The sequence came from a man at least 80 years old in good health. The chain couples TRBV27 to TRBJ2-7; a weak D match, TRBD1 (6 bases). CDR3 region: CASSLRSQGARYEQYF. As DNA, the CDR3 is TGTGCCAGCAGTTTAAGGTCACAGGGTGCCAGGTACGAGCAGTACTTC.